The text below deals with one TCR beta chain. The protocol was immunoSEQ multiplex PCR, while the TCRdb copy is restricted to in-frame clones and leaves out a portion. The sample lists 60,000 to 85,000 clones; around 90% were seen once. The data derive from a study of PD-L1 blockade in urothelial cancer. The wider study: Males with bladder-origin urothelial cancer made up about 90% of the roughly 29 patients.

The CDR3 extends over 15 amino acids. The chain carries TRBV21-1 and TRBJ1-5; the table's D gene call, TRBD1, was not cross checked with the DNA. TRBV21-1 is noted as a pseudogene. The sequence was collected from a woman aged 70-85 years with urothelial cancer. Sample: PBMCs, taken around atezolizumab (anti-PD-L1) treatment. CDR3 protein: CASSRGDRINQPQHF. The CDR3 DNA follows: TGTGCCAGCAGCAGGGGGGACAGGATAAATCAGCCCCAGCATTTT.